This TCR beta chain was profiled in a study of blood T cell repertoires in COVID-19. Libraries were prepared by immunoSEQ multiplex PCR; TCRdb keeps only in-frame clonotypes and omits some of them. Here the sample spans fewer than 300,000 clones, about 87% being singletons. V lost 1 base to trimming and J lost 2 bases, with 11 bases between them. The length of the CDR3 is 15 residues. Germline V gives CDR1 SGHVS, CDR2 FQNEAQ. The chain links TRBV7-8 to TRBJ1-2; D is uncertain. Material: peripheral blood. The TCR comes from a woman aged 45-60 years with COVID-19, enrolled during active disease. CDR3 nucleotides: TGTGCCAGCAGCTTAGTCGACTCAAAAAACTATGGCTACACCTTC. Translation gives CASSLVDSKNYGYTF. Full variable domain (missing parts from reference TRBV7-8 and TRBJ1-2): GAGVSQSPRYKVAKRGQDVALRCDPISGHVSLFWYQQALGQGPEFLTYFQNEAQLDKSGLPSDRFFAERPEGSVSTLKIQRTQQEDSAVYLCASSLVDSKNYGYTFGSGTRLTVV.